The 18 T cell receptor beta chains listed next were all sequenced from one sample in a study of vaccination effects on CD4 cells after COVID-19. These receptors have no identified antigens. Data came from immunoSEQ multiplex PCR; TCRdb stores just in-frame clones and leaves some out. The sample holds more than 30,000 clones; 70% are singletons and the top ten take about 4%. A roughly 11-day culture period preceded the isolation of CD4+ T cells. Material: CD4+ T cells from PBMCs cultured without peptide, obtained before COVID-19 vaccination. These receptors all come from a human donor who received a COVID-19 vaccine.

V usage is TRBV24-1 and J usage is TRBJ1-1, with 10 bases aligning to TRBD1. Per germline, CDR1 KGHDR and CDR2 SFDVKD. Trimming took 7 bases from V and 0 from J; bases not matched to a gene: 4. The CDR3 consists of 15 residues. The CDR3 DNA reads as TGTGCCACCAGGGGACAGGGGTGTATGAACACTGAAGCTTTCTTT. Its translation is CATRGQGCMNTEAFF.

The chain carries TRBV25-1 and TRBJ2-1, with a possible D match to TRBD2 (5 bases). V lost 4 bases and J lost 2, with 12 bases in between. The CDR3 totals 15 residues. The germline V gene has CDR1 MGHDK and CDR2 SYGVNS. The CDR3 here is CASSVGASTYNEQFF. CDR3 coding DNA: TGTGCCAGCAGTGTAGGTGCTAGCACCTACAATGAGCAGTTCTTC.

The chain links TRBV9 to TRBJ2-7; D not certain. The CDR3 length is 15 residues. The germline V gene encodes CDR1 SGDLS and CDR2 YYNGEE. Trimming shortened V by 4 bases and J by 2 bases, and 16 bases separated the two germline ends. As DNA, the CDR3 is TGTGCCAGCAGCCCCGATCCGACCCCAACCTACGAGCAGTACTTC. Translating it yields CASSPDPTPTYEQYF.

The chain combines TRBV2 with TRBJ2-2; 9 bases are a match to TRBD2. The J segment lost 9 bases and the V segment lost 7 bases, leaving 9 bases of the junction unmatched. The germline V gene has CDR1 SNHLY and CDR2 FYNNEI. There are 14 residues in the CDR3. This CDR3 reads CASNVPAGGRELFF. The CDR3 DNA reads as TGTGCCAGCAATGTCCCAGCGGGAGGCCGGGAGCTGTTTTTT.

This chain links TRBV18 with TRBJ2-7, with TRBD1 identical over 8 bases. Germline V gene lookup returns CDR1 KGHSH and CDR2 LQKENI. The junction had 14 bases not matched to a gene; V was cut back by 10 bases and J by 6 bases. The CDR3 sequence is 14 residues long. CDR3 DNA: TGTGCCACTAACCGGGGCACGACAGGGGTCGAGCAGTACTTC. Protein product: CATNRGTTGVEQYF.

With respect to this clone: One end of the junction does not line up with germline, which may come from a read error. The V and J genes are TRBV6-1 and TRBJ2-3; D gene uncertain. Germline CDR1 reads MNHNS; CDR2 reads SASEGT. The CDR3 covers 12 residues. The chain's CDR3 is CASREVGNTQYF. CDR3 sequence (DNA): TGTGCCAGCAGAGAAGTGGGAAATACGCAGTATTTT.

This chain connects TRBV11-2 to TRBJ2-3; a weak D match, TRBD1 (7 bases). Germline assignment: CDR1 SGHAT and CDR2 FQNNGV. This CDR3 is built from 12 residues. The V end was cut by 4 bases, the J end by 8 bases, with 10 bases between. The CDR3 nucleotides read TGTGCCAGCAGCTCAGGGGGGTCTACGCAGTATTTT. Its protein product is CASSSGGSTQYF.

The chain carries TRBV30 and TRBJ1-5; 7 bases fit TRBD1. This CDR3 has 15 residues. V was clipped by 0 bases and J by 5 bases; unmatched bases: 7. CDR1 and CDR2 (germline): GTSNPN, SVGIG (reference sequence). CDR3 loop: CAWSVLGTAYQPQHF. The CDR3 DNA follows: TGTGCCTGGAGTGTACTCGGGACAGCATATCAGCCCCAGCATTTT. The whole variable domain, remainder taken from reference TRBV30 and TRBJ1-5, is SQTIHQWPATLVQPVGSPLSLECTVEGTSNPNLYWYRQAAGRGLQLLFYSVGIGQISSEVPQNLSASRPQDRQFILSSKKLLLSDSGFYLCAWSVLGTAYQPQHFGDGTRLSIL.

This clone was seen a few times. The chain joins TRBV9 to TRBJ1-4; 7 bases match TRBD1. This CDR3 is built from 15 residues. Germline CDR1 SGDLS, CDR2 YYNGEE. With V trimmed by 3 bases and J by 3 bases, 5 bases remained unmatched. This chain's CDR3 is CASSGRQGSNEKLFF. The CDR3 DNA is TGTGCCAGCAGCGGGCGACAGGGTTCTAATGAAAAACTGTTTTTT.

In its sample, this clone was seen a few times. V and J are TRBV18 and TRBJ2-2, with D perhaps matching TRBD1 (5 bases). The CDR3 covers 12 residues. V gave up 2 bases and J gave up 7 bases, with 5 bases separating them. CDR1 KGHSH and CDR2 LQKENI come from the germline V gene. The CDR3 region is CASSPRGGELFF. Written as DNA, the CDR3 is TGTGCCAGCTCACCAAGGGGCGGGGAGCTGTTTTTT. Full variable domain (outside the CDR3, taken from reference TRBV18 and TRBJ2-2): NAGVMQNPRHLVRRRGQEARLRCSPMKGHSHVYWYRQLPEEGLKFMVYLQKENIIDESGMPKERFSAEFPKEGPSILRIQQVVRGDSAAYFCASSPRGGELFFGEGSRLTVL.

The rearrangement links TRBV6-1 to TRBJ2-7, with 11 bases identical to TRBD1. Trimming at V came to 1 base and at J to 2 bases, leaving 7 bases not matched to a gene. CDR3 size: 17 residues. Germline CDR1 MNHNS, CDR2 SASEGT. The CDR3 sequence is CASSEEFLGQGAYEQYF. The CDR3 nucleotides are TGTGCCAGCAGTGAAGAATTTCTGGGACAGGGGGCCTACGAGCAGTACTTC.

As to this clone: Relative to the germline gene, one junction end is altered; a read error may explain this. This chain uses TRBV2 with TRBJ1-3; D is unresolved. Per the germline V gene, CDR1 is SNHLY and CDR2 is FYNNEI. The CDR3 loop spans 10 amino acids. This CDR3 is CASSYPGTLF. In nucleotides, the CDR3 is TGTGCCAGCAGTTATCCCGGCACCTTGTTC.

This clone turned up a few times. The genes are TRBV11-3 and TRBJ2-3, with TRBD2 matching 12 bases. Germline CDR1 is SGHNT and CDR2 is YENEEA. The V segment lost 5 bases and the J segment 5 bases; nucleotides outside the gene matches: 8. This CDR3 contains 16 residues. The CDR3 DNA sequence: TGTGCCAGCAGCCCCAGACTAGCGGGAGAAGGAGATACGCAGTATTTT. Residues: CASSPRLAGEGDTQYF.

The V and J genes are TRBV27 and TRBJ2-1; 9 bases are shared with TRBD2. Germline V gene data show CDR1 as MNHEY and CDR2 as SMNVEV (reference sequence). The CDR3 spans 15 residues. The J segment lost 9 bases and the V segment lost 5 bases, leaving 11 bases of the junction unmatched. DNA for the CDR3: TGTGCCAGCAGTCCATTAGGGCGGGGGGGTACTGAGCAGTTCTTC. It specifies CASSPLGRGGTEQFF.

The CDR3 here is CASSSGTGAAGELFF. For the CDR3, the DNA is TGTGCCAGCAGCTCCGGGACAGGGGCCGCCGGGGAGCTGTTTTTT. V usage is TRBV7-2 and J usage is TRBJ2-2, with 10 bases aligning to TRBD1. Trimming took 4 bases from V and 6 from J; bases not matched to a gene: 5. CDR1 and CDR2 from the germline V gene are SGHTA and FQGNSA. This CDR3 region has 15 residues.

This clone was counted a single time. The chain employs TRBV5-6 and TRBJ1-5; no clear D. Trimming removed 2 bases from V and 3 bases from J, with 9 bases in between. The CDR3 is 14 residues long. CDR1 is SGHDT, CDR2 YYEEEE, per germline. CDR3 amino acids: CASSFWQINQPQHF. The CDR3 coding sequence is TGTGCCAGCAGCTTCTGGCAGATCAATCAGCCCCAGCATTTT. Full variable domain (missing parts from reference TRBV5-6 and TRBJ1-5): DAGVTQSPTHLIKTRGQQVTLRCSPKSGHDTVSWYQQALGQGPQFIFQYYEEEERQRGNFPDRFSGHQFPNYSSELNVNALLLGDSALYLCASSFWQINQPQHFGDGTRLSIL.

V is TRBV6-6 and J is TRBJ2-7, with D hard to call. Germline V CDR1 and CDR2: MNHNY, SVGAGI (reference sequence). The V and J ends lost 2 bases and 4 bases respectively, with 9 bases between them. The length of the CDR3 is 13 residues. The CDR3: CASSYRDGYEQYF. Here the CDR3 DNA reads TGTGCCAGCAGTTACCGTGACGGTTACGAGCAGTACTTC.

The chain couples TRBV5-6 to TRBJ2-7; either TRBD1 or TRBD2 may supply D (5 bases each). V shed 4 bases and J shed 6 bases, with 17 bases lying between them. Germline V lookup: CDR1 SGHDT, CDR2 YYEEEE. The CDR3 totals 14 residues. The CDR3: CASSLGDRRGEQYF. In DNA form, the CDR3 reads TGTGCCAGCAGCCTGGGGGATAGGAGAGGCGAGCAGTACTTC.